Sequencing of this TCR beta chain was carried out in a study of neurological immune-mediated disorders. CDR1 is SEHNR, CDR2 FQNEAQ, per germline (reference sequence). CDR3 size: 15 residues. V lost 2 bases, J lost 4 bases, and 8 bases stayed unmatched. TCRdb fed the 5' RACE reads into MiXCR, producing one record per CDR3 protein. The sample consists of approximately 84,000 distinct CDR3 sequences, roughly 4.3% of them appearing once. Study findings and constraints: Levels of TCR clonal expansion peaked in HTLV-1-associated myelopathy and reached their lowest in multiple sclerosis, under those of healthy controls. The multiple sclerosis repertoire cluster was not associated with any clinical or MRI feature, with the authors stating that larger cohorts are needed.

This clonotype was seen ten or more times. Its antigen is not identified. Time point specified: longitudinal time-point 3. The unsorted libraries had their origin in 2 million PBMCs stored at -80 C. This receptor was obtained from a woman in her fifties or sixties with multiple sclerosis. The chain recombines TRBV7-9 with TRBJ2-7; 7 positions agree with TRBD2. The sample taken for sequencing was PBMCs. CDR3 sequence: CASSLYAGVEYEQYF. The CDR3, as DNA: TGTGCCAGCAGCTTATATGCGGGGGTCGAATACGAGCAGTACTTC. The whole variable domain, remainder taken from reference TRBV7-9 and TRBJ2-7, is DTGVSQNPRHKITKRGQNVTFRCDPISEHNRLYWYRQTLGQGPEFLTYFQNEAQLEKSRLLSDRFSAERPKGSFSTLEIQRTEQGDSAMYLCASSLYAGVEYEQYFGPGTRLTVT.